Given below is one T cell receptor beta chain in context. Its antigen remains unknown. This sample was taken from a study of cytomegalovirus exposure and HLA in healthy donors. The J segment lost 6 bases and the V segment lost 1 base, leaving 13 bases of the junction unmatched. The CDR3 is 18 residues long. CDR1 and CDR2 from the germline V gene are SGHAT and FQNNGV. The PCR was carried out with 60 Vbeta primers and 13 Jbeta primers. Some clones are missing from TCRdb's copy, which holds only in-frame ones; the method was immunoSEQ multiplex PCR. The repertoire includes 130,000 or so clones, nearly 90% of them detected once, and roughly 0.5% sits in the top ten. Overall study findings and caveats: Several of the most significant clusters appeared linked to common viral pathogens, based on a later analysis. Per a later analysis, HLA-associated TCR beta chains showed more clonal expansion than other, equally common TCR beta chains.

This clonotype originated in a woman in her forties in good health and CMV-seronegative. The sample taken for sequencing was PBMCs. The chain links TRBV11-2 to TRBJ1-4, with 8 positions matching TRBD1. The CDR3 spells CASSLAADIGQGYEKLFF. The CDR3, as DNA: TGTGCCAGCAGCTTAGCGGCTGATATCGGACAGGGATATGAAAAACTGTTTTTT. Full variable domain (missing parts from reference TRBV11-2 and TRBJ1-4): EAGVAQSPRYKIIEKRQSVAFWCNPISGHATLYWYQQILGQGPKLLIQFQNNGVVDDSQLPKDRFSAERLKGVDSTLKIQPAKLEDSAVYLCASSLAADIGQGYEKLFFGSGTQLSVL.